The 27 T cell receptor beta chains listed next were all sequenced from one sample in a study of blood T cell repertoires in COVID-19 (TCRdb year 2020). Receptor libraries were prepared by the immunoSEQ multiplex PCR assay. TCRdb carries this immuneACCESS record with in-frame sequences only. Its versions omit some clonotypes, under half of them owing to an unresolved V gene in the studies checked, with the rest unexplained. The sample includes about 80,000 clones, with 80% to 85% observed a single time. 35% to 40% of the sample is in the top ten clones. Material: peripheral blood. All receptors come from a woman between 65 and 79 years old with acute or convalescent COVID-19.

This chain uses TRBV5-4 with TRBJ2-5, with TRBD1 matching 9 bases. The V gene's germline CDR1 is SGHNT and CDR2 YYREEE (reference sequence). The CDR3 consists of 14 residues. With 4 bases clipped from V and 5 bases from J, the junction kept 6 bases outside the gene matches. The CDR3 coding sequence is TGTGCCAGCAGCCAACAGGGGGCGCATGAGACCCAGTACTTC. Translation gives CASSQQGAHETQYF.

The chain employs TRBV6-5 and TRBJ2-1; D gene unclear. Germline V CDR1 and CDR2: MNHEY, SVGAGI. V was clipped by 0 bases and J by 3 bases, with 12 bases between them. This CDR3 is built from 16 residues. CDR3 in amino acids: CASSYSRQYDYNEQFF. DNA for the CDR3: TGTGCCAGCAGTTACTCGAGGCAGTACGACTACAATGAGCAGTTCTTC.

The chain joins TRBV5-5 to TRBJ1-1; 9 bases align to TRBD1. The V gene's germline CDR1 is SGHKS and CDR2 YYEKEE (reference sequence). The junction had 4 bases not matched to a gene; V was cut back by 4 bases and J by 6 bases. The CDR3 has 13 residues. Here the CDR3 DNA reads TGTGCCAGCAGCCGGGACAGGGTCCCTGAAGCTTTCTTT. Translation: CASSRDRVPEAFF.

V gene TRBV3-1 (or the pseudogene TRBV3-2) combines with J gene TRBJ1-1; 7 bases map to TRBD1. The CDR3 consists of 16 residues. Germline values: CDR1 LGHDT, CDR2 YNNKEL (reference sequence). V dropped 4 bases and J dropped 4; count of bases not matched to a gene: 12. The CDR3 coding sequence is TGTGCCAGCAGCCCCTCTCGACAGGGAAAGAGCACTGAAGCTTTCTTT. Translating gives CASSPSRQGKSTEAFF.

In this sample, this clone turned up once. The chain carries TRBV29-1 and TRBJ2-5; no clear D gene. Trimming left V 2 bases short and J 6 bases short, with 16 bases between. CDR3 size: 14 residues. Per the germline V gene, CDR1 is SQVTM and CDR2 is ANQGSEA. For the CDR3, the DNA is TGCAGCGTTGAACCCCCCGGTTTGAGAAAGACCCAGTACTTC. Translation: CSVEPPGLRKTQYF.

This clone was seen only once. The chain employs TRBV3-1 (or the pseudogene TRBV3-2) and TRBJ2-1; TRBD2 matches 9 bases. From germline, CDR1 is LGHDT and CDR2 YNNKEL (reference sequence). This CDR3 has 16 amino acids. The junction had 7 bases not matched to a gene; V was cut back by 1 base and J by 6 bases. CDR3 amino acids: CASSQVTSGWGNEQFF. CDR3 sequence (DNA): TGTGCCAGCAGCCAAGTCACTAGCGGGTGGGGCAATGAGCAGTTCTTC.

This clone was seen more than once but under ten times. The V and J genes are TRBV7-2 and TRBJ2-2, with TRBD1 identical over 9 bases. CDR1 and CDR2 from the germline V gene are SGHTA and FQGNSA. This CDR3 has 18 residues. V lost 3 bases and J lost 1; bases outside the gene matches: 9. CDR3: CASSFHPTGGWNTGELFF. The CDR3 DNA sequence: TGTGCCAGCAGCTTTCACCCAACAGGGGGCTGGAACACCGGGGAGCTGTTTTTT.

CDR3 sequence reads: CASSLVLSSYEQYF. As DNA, the CDR3 is TGCGCCAGCAGCTTGGTCCTCAGCTCCTACGAGCAGTACTTC. The chain is built from TRBV5-1 and TRBJ2-7; D uncertain. The germline V and J ends were trimmed by 0 bases and 0 bases, with 7 bases remaining between them. This CDR3 spans 14 amino acids. CDR1 and CDR2 from the germline V gene are SGHRS and YFSETQ.

The genes are TRBV7-3 and TRBJ1-1, with a tentative D call TRBD1 (6 bases). The germline CDR1 and CDR2 sequences are SGHTA and FQGTGA. This CDR3 region has 13 residues. Trimming stripped 8 bases from V and 2 bases from J, with 12 bases between. The CDR3 spells CASRWGPNTEAFF. CDR3 nucleotides: TGTGCCAGCCGCTGGGGGCCCAACACTGAAGCTTTCTTT. The full variable domain, its missing parts supplied by reference TRBV7-3 and TRBJ1-1, is GAGVSQTPSNKVTEKGKYVELRCDPISGHTALYWYRQSLGQGPEFLIYFQGTGAADDSGLPNDRFFAVRPEGSVSTLKIQRTERGDSAVYLCASRWGPNTEAFFGQGTRLTVV.

The chain links TRBV6-5 to TRBJ1-1; TRBD1 is a possible D gene (6 bases). The CDR3 length is 13 residues. Germline V gene sequence: CDR1 MNHEY, CDR2 SVGAGI. Between the trimmed V and J ends, which lost 9 bases and 6 bases, there was a span of 17 bases. The CDR3, as DNA: TGTGCCAGTAGAGACAGGCCTACCTCTGAAGCTTTCTTT. It encodes CASRDRPTSEAFF.

The chain links TRBV3-1 (or the pseudogene TRBV3-2) to TRBJ1-4; 7 bases fit TRBD1. CDR3 length: 13 amino acids. The germline V gene has CDR1 LGHDT and CDR2 YNNKEL (reference sequence). With 5 bases clipped from V and 7 bases from J, the junction kept 4 bases outside the gene matches. The CDR3 loop is CASSYGTAEKLFF. For the CDR3, the DNA is TGTGCCAGCAGCTACGGGACAGCTGAAAAACTGTTTTTT.

This clone has ten or more counts. The chain combines TRBV30 with TRBJ1-6; D not resolved. V lost 0 bases and J 7 bases, leaving 10 bases between the germline ends. The CDR3 totals 14 residues. Germline V gene data show CDR1 as GTSNPN and CDR2 as SVGIG (reference sequence). This chain's CDR3 is CAWSVGLGNSPLHF. DNA for the CDR3: TGTGCCTGGAGTGTAGGACTGGGGAATTCACCCCTCCACTTT.

The chain couples TRBV6-5 to TRBJ1-5, with 7 bases matching TRBD1. Losses at the gene ends were 6 bases for V and 4 bases for J; bases not matched to a gene: 9. Germline V gene lookup returns CDR1 MNHEY and CDR2 SVGAGI. This CDR3 region has 15 residues. CDR3 sequence reads: CASRKDRVGNQPQHF. CDR3 nucleotide sequence: TGTGCCAGCAGGAAAGACAGGGTCGGAAATCAGCCCCAGCATTTT.

J is TRBJ2-7 and V is TRBV2; 13 bases fit TRBD2. V lost 3 bases and J lost 7; bases outside the gene matches: 6. Germline V gene sequence: CDR1 SNHLY, CDR2 FYNNEI. This CDR3 region has 15 residues. This CDR3 reads CASSDIGLAGAEQYF. In nucleotides, the CDR3 is TGTGCCAGCAGTGATATTGGACTAGCGGGGGCTGAGCAGTACTTC.

The V call is TRBV28, the J call TRBJ2-3; 9 bases are a match to TRBD2. The germline V gene encodes CDR1 MDHEN and CDR2 SYDVKM. The CDR3 is made up of 17 amino acids. V trimming: 6 bases; J trimming: 2 bases; junction bases outside the gene matches: 12. CDR3 protein: CASSTPGLAENTDTQYF. The CDR3 DNA sequence: TGTGCCAGCAGCACTCCGGGACTAGCTGAAAACACAGATACGCAGTATTTT.

The chain recombines TRBV19 with TRBJ2-7, with TRBD2 as a possible D gene (6 bases). This CDR3 contains 14 residues. From germline, CDR1 is LNHDA and CDR2 SQIVND (reference sequence). V was pared by 6 bases and J by 3 bases, with 15 bases between. CDR3 protein: CASRLGGSSYEQYF. CDR3 coding DNA: TGTGCCAGTAGACTCGGGGGTTCCAGCTACGAGCAGTACTTC.

This clone has a single count. V usage is TRBV28 and J usage is TRBJ2-7, with TRBD2 identical over 8 bases. The CDR3 loop spans 16 amino acids. With 3 bases clipped from V and 1 base from J, the junction kept 8 bases outside the gene matches. Germline assignment: CDR1 MDHEN and CDR2 SYDVKM. Written as DNA, the CDR3 is TGTGCCAGCAGTTTTCTGTCGGGAGGGCCTTCCTACGAGCAGTACTTC. Translating it yields CASSFLSGGPSYEQYF. The full variable domain, completed using reference TRBV28 and TRBJ2-7, is DVKVTQSSRYLVKRTGEKVFLECVQDMDHENMFWYRQDPGLGLRLIYFSYDVKMKEKGDIPEGYSVSREKKERFSLILESASTNQTSMYLCASSFLSGGPSYEQYFGPGTRLTVT.

This clone occurred once. The chain combines TRBV27 with TRBJ1-6; maybe TRBD1 (5 bases). CDR1 MNHEY and CDR2 SMNVEV come from the germline V gene (reference sequence). This CDR3 spans 14 amino acids. Trimming stripped 3 bases from V and 7 bases from J, with 10 bases between. In DNA form, the CDR3 reads TGTGCCAGCAGTTTTGGGCAGGGAAATTCACCCCTCCACTTT. Its protein product is CASSFGQGNSPLHF.

The CDR3 nucleotides read TGTGCCATCAGTGAGGACAGGGTTTCTCAAGAGACCCAGTACTTC. Its protein product is CAISEDRVSQETQYF. V and J are TRBV10-3 and TRBJ2-5; TRBD1 matches at 7 bases. CDR1 and CDR2 (germline): ENHRY, SYGVKD. The CDR3 is 15 residues long. V shed 2 bases and J 2 bases; nucleotides not matched to a gene: 5.

The V gene is TRBV27, the J gene TRBJ2-1; D call uncertain. CDR3 length: 14 amino acids. V was shortened by 5 bases and J by 6 bases, with 14 bases between the two germline ends. Germline loops: CDR1 MNHEY, CDR2 SMNVEV (reference sequence). The CDR3 loop reads CASSSWAFSNEQFF. In DNA, the CDR3 is TGTGCCAGCAGTAGTTGGGCCTTCAGCAATGAGCAGTTCTTC.

CDR3: CASSVIGGYEQYF. CDR3 sequence (DNA): TGTGCCAGCAGCGTGATAGGGGGCTACGAGCAGTACTTC. The chain joins TRBV11-3 to TRBJ2-7; TRBD1 is a possible D gene (6 bases). This CDR3 is 13 amino acids long. The V end lost 5 bases, the J end lost 3 bases, and 11 bases lay between the germline ends. The germline V gene encodes CDR1 SGHNT and CDR2 YENEEA. The full variable domain, with the rest looked up from reference TRBV11-3 and TRBJ2-7, is EAGVVQSPRYKIIEKKQPVAFWCNPISGHNTLYWYLQNLGQGPELLIRYENEEAVDDSQLPKDRFSAERLKGVDSTLKIQPAELGDSAVYLCASSVIGGYEQYFGPGTRLTVT.

Comment on this clone: Other DNA sequences in the sample encode the same CDR3. The chain carries TRBV18 and TRBJ2-7, with 7 nucleotides matching TRBD1. Germline-derived CDR1 and CDR2 are KGHSH and LQKENI. V was pared by 3 bases and J by 3 bases, with 2 bases of the junction left unmatched. The CDR3 contains 13 residues. The CDR3 DNA sequence: TGTGCCAGCTCACCGGGACAGAGCTACGAGCAGTACTTC. Translated, it gives CASSPGQSYEQYF.

This clone was picked up one time. The rearrangement joins TRBV29-1 to TRBJ2-2; 7 bases align to TRBD1. The germline V gene has CDR1 SQVTM and CDR2 ANQGSEA. The CDR3 is made up of 17 amino acids. Trimming removed 4 bases from V and 4 bases from J; junction bases left unmatched: 15. As DNA, the CDR3 is TGCAGCGTTGGGAAGGGACAGACGATGTCTATCACCGGGGAGCTGTTTTTT. This encodes CSVGKGQTMSITGELFF.

V and J are TRBV19 and TRBJ1-5; 7 nucleotides line up with TRBD1. V was pared by 4 bases and J by 1 base, with 7 bases of the junction left unmatched. This CDR3 is built from 16 residues. Germline CDR1 reads LNHDA; CDR2 reads SQIVND (reference sequence). The CDR3 sequence is CASSNQGVLSNQPQHF. The CDR3 nucleotides read TGTGCCAGTAGTAACCAGGGGGTATTGAGCAATCAGCCCCAGCATTTT.

This chain uses TRBV2 with TRBJ2-5; tentative D call: TRBD1 (5 bases). V lost 6 bases and J 5 bases, leaving 19 bases between the germline ends. This CDR3 has 15 amino acids. CDR1 is SNHLY and CDR2 is FYNNEI in the germline V gene. The CDR3 DNA is TGTGCCAGCAGATGGGCTTGGCAGGGTGGGGAGACCCAGTACTTC. This gives the protein CASRWAWQGGETQYF. The whole variable domain, remainder taken from reference TRBV2 and TRBJ2-5, is EPEVTQTPSHQVTQMGQEVILRCVPISNHLYFYWYRQILGQKVEFLVSFYNNEISEKSEIFDDQFSVERPDGSNFTLKIRSTKLEDSAMYFCASRWAWQGGETQYFGPGTRLLVL.

The CDR3 bases are TGTGCCAGCAGCCAGGTCGGGAAGTTCGCTGAAGCTTTCTTT. This translates into CASSQVGKFAEAFF. This chain uses TRBV14 with TRBJ1-1, with D uncertain. There are 14 residues in the CDR3. Trimming removed 3 bases at V and 6 bases at J, with 14 bases between. Per the germline V gene, CDR1 is SGHDN and CDR2 is FVKESK. Drawing the rest from reference TRBV14 and TRBJ1-1, the complete variable domain is EAGVTQFPSHSVIEKGQTVTLRCDPISGHDNLYWYRRVMGKEIKFLLHFVKESKQDESGMPNNRFLAERTGGTYSTLKVQPAELEDSGVYFCASSQVGKFAEAFFGQGTRLTVV.

The gene calls are TRBV19 and TRBJ2-2; tentative D call: TRBD1 (5 bases). Germline CDR1 and CDR2: LNHDA and SQIVND (reference sequence). V shed 6 bases and J shed 6 bases, with 11 bases lying between them. The length of the CDR3 is 13 residues. DNA of the CDR3: TGTGCCAGTAGGAGGACACCCGCCGGGGAGCTGTTTTTT. Translated, it gives CASRRTPAGELFF.